A single sample gave rise to the 21 T cell receptor beta chains below, sequenced in a study of cytomegalovirus exposure and HLA in healthy donors. 60 Vbeta and 13 Jbeta primers were used in PCR. Some clones are missing from TCRdb's copy, which holds only in-frame ones; the method was immunoSEQ multiplex PCR. Of about 140,000 clones in the sample, about four fifths are singletons; the top ten hold about 4.3%. Sequenced sample: PBMCs. These receptors were collected from a young man in good health.

This clone was counted between two and nine times. This sequence joins TRBV7-2 and TRBJ2-7; 7 positions match TRBD1. The CDR3 is 16 amino acids. Germline V gene sequence: CDR1 SGHTA, CDR2 FQGNSA. The J segment lost 0 bases and the V segment lost 4 bases, leaving 9 bases of the junction unmatched. The CDR3 DNA follows: TGTGCCAGCAGCTCCCATTTAGACAGGGCCTCCTACGAGCAGTACTTC. Encoded protein: CASSSHLDRASYEQYF.

The V call is TRBV11-3, the J call TRBJ2-1; 14 nucleotides align to TRBD2. The CDR3 consists of 15 residues. The junction had 8 bases not matched to a gene; V was cut back by 6 bases and J by 10 bases. CDR1 and CDR2 (germline): SGHNT, YENEEA. The CDR3 DNA follows: TGTGCCAGCAGGACGGGACTAGCGGGAGTGCGGGAGCAGTTCTTC. This encodes CASRTGLAGVREQFF.

In the case of this clone: At one boundary the junction diverges from the germline segment, which might be a read error. CDR3 sequence: CSSSPGGEEAFF. CDR3 nucleotide sequence: TGTTCCAGCAGCCCGGGCGGGGAGGAGGCTTTCTTT. The J gene is TRBJ1-1, the V gene TRBV7-9; D call uncertain. The CDR3 extends over 12 amino acids. Germline CDR1 SEHNR, CDR2 FQNEAQ (reference sequence).

V is TRBV6-5 and J is TRBJ2-3; maybe TRBD1 (5 bases). CDR1 and CDR2 (germline): MNHEY, SVGAGI. There are 14 residues in the CDR3. Trimming cost V 0 bases and J 3 bases, with 7 bases left between them. The CDR3 spells CASSYSGQTDTQYF. CDR3 bases: TGTGCCAGCAGTTACTCGGGGCAGACAGATACGCAGTATTTT.

This clone is a singleton in its sample. DNA for the CDR3: TGTGCCATCAGTGGACTAAAAGACAATGAGCAGTTCTTC. This codes for CAISGLKDNEQFF. The chain combines TRBV10-3 with TRBJ2-1, with a possible D match to TRBD2 (5 bases). This CDR3 contains 13 residues. V was clipped by 4 bases and J by 5 bases, with 9 bases between them. Per germline, CDR1 ENHRY and CDR2 SYGVKD.

This chain connects TRBV6-5 to TRBJ1-5; maybe TRBD1 (6 bases). The germline CDR1 and CDR2 sequences are MNHEY and SVGAGI. This CDR3 contains 15 residues. V lost 5 bases, J lost 3 bases, and 14 bases lay in between. The DNA for the CDR3 is TGTGCCAGCAGTACTGGGGGCCTCATCAATCAGCCCCAGCATTTT. Translating it yields CASSTGGLINQPQHF.

This chain joins TRBV6-6 and TRBJ2-4; 7 positions match TRBD2. Germline-derived CDR1 and CDR2 are MNHNY and SVGAGI (reference sequence). The V segment lost 7 bases and the J segment 0 bases; nucleotides outside the gene matches: 9. The CDR3 consists of 16 residues. The CDR3 coding sequence is TGTGCCAGCACCCGGGGAGGGCCTGTAGCCAAAAACATTCAGTACTTC. Encoded protein: CASTRGGPVAKNIQYF.

This clone was counted a few times. At one end the junction does not follow the germline gene, possibly because of a read error. The chain has TRBV7-9 and TRBJ1-2; D ambiguous. CDR1 SEHNR and CDR2 FQNEAQ come from the germline V gene (reference sequence). This CDR3 comprises 11 residues. CDR3 coding DNA: TGTTCCAGCACCTCCGAGGAAGGCTACACCTTC. Its protein is CSSTSEEGYTF.

V gene TRBV9 combines with J gene TRBJ1-3; D possibly corresponds to TRBD1 (6 bases). There are 16 residues in the CDR3. V lost 3 bases and J 0 bases, leaving 13 bases between the germline ends. CDR1 and CDR2 from the germline V gene are SGDLS and YYNGEE. For the CDR3, the DNA is TGTGCCAGCAGCGCTTGGACAGCCGACTCTGGAAACACCATATATTTT. This codes for CASSAWTADSGNTIYF.

V is TRBV5-1 and J is TRBJ2-2, with D maybe TRBD1 (5 bases). CDR3 length: 13 residues. CDR1 is SGHRS, CDR2 YFSETQ, per germline. V was clipped by 3 bases and J by 9 bases, with 12 bases between them. The CDR3 loop is CASSWGPRRELFF. CDR3 bases: TGCGCCAGCAGCTGGGGCCCCCGGCGGGAGCTGTTTTTT.

V is TRBV10-3 and J is TRBJ1-1, with D unresolved. The CDR3 extends over 13 amino acids. Germline loops: CDR1 ENHRY, CDR2 SYGVKD. The V gene lost 6 bases and the J gene lost 1 base, with 9 bases spanning the gap. This CDR3 is CAISPRENTEAFF. The CDR3 DNA reads TGTGCCATCAGCCCTCGGGAGAACACTGAAGCTTTCTTT.

A few counts support this clone. The chain combines TRBV18 with TRBJ2-2; 10 bases match TRBD2. The CDR3 runs to 18 residues. With 3 bases clipped from V and 1 base from J, the junction kept 8 bases outside the gene matches. Looked up from germline, CDR1 is KGHSH and CDR2 is LQKENI. The CDR3 DNA reads as TGTGCCAGCTCACCCCTGGCTAGCGGGAGTTGGAACACCGGGGAGCTGTTTTTT. This translates into CASSPLASGSWNTGELFF.

This clone came up a few times. V and J are TRBV11-2 and TRBJ2-1; 12 nucleotides line up with TRBD2. This CDR3 is 15 amino acids long. Germline V gives CDR1 SGHAT, CDR2 FQNNGV. V was pared by 3 bases and J by 8 bases, with 5 bases of the junction left unmatched. CDR3 residues: CASSFRLAGADEQFF. The CDR3 DNA sequence: TGTGCCAGCAGCTTCCGACTAGCGGGAGCCGATGAGCAGTTCTTC. The full variable domain, in which reference TRBV11-2 and TRBJ2-1 provide the parts outside the CDR3, is EAGVAQSPRYKIIEKRQSVAFWCNPISGHATLYWYQQILGQGPKLLIQFQNNGVVDDSQLPKDRFSAERLKGVDSTLKIQPAKLEDSAVYLCASSFRLAGADEQFFGPGTRLTVL.

V gene TRBV29-1 combines with J gene TRBJ2-3; possible D gene TRBD2, 5 bases. Germline assignment: CDR1 SQVTM and CDR2 ANQGSEA. Between the trimmed V and J ends, which lost 4 bases and 6 bases, there was a span of 8 bases. The CDR3 consists of 11 residues. The CDR3 DNA reads TGCAGCGTTGGGAGGTGGGATACGCAGTATTTT. Residues: CSVGRWDTQYF.

This chain links TRBV28 with TRBJ2-7; D might be TRBD1 (5 bases). The CDR3 has 12 amino acids. V lost 10 bases, J lost 3 bases, and 13 bases lay in between. Germline CDR1 and CDR2: MDHEN and SYDVKM. In DNA, the CDR3 is TGTGCCACCCAGGGTTGGGGCTACGAGCAGTACTTC. Encoded protein: CATQGWGYEQYF.

V is TRBV11-1 and J is TRBJ2-3; a weak D match, TRBD1 (5 bases). The germline V gene has CDR1 SGHAT and CDR2 FQDESV (reference sequence). CDR3 size: 14 residues. Between the trimmed V and J ends, which lost 5 bases and 0 bases, there was a span of 9 bases. As DNA, the CDR3 is TGTGCCAGCAGCGCCTGGGGCAGCACAGATACGCAGTATTTT. This sequence encodes CASSAWGSTDTQYF.

The chain employs TRBV10-3 and TRBJ2-1, with 12 bases aligning to TRBD2. In germline, CDR1 is ENHRY, CDR2 SYGVKD. Trimming removed 8 bases from V and 6 bases from J; junction bases left unmatched: 8. The CDR3 has 15 residues. CDR3 DNA sequence: TGTGCCATCCTTCCTACTAGCGGGAGGTCCAATGAGCAGTTCTTC. Its protein product is CAILPTSGRSNEQFF.

The rearrangement uses TRBV4-1 and TRBJ1-5; 8 bases align to TRBD1. CDR1 and CDR2 (germline): MGHRA, YSYEKL. The CDR3 covers 15 residues. V lost 3 bases, J lost 7 bases, and 8 bases stayed unmatched. CDR3 loop: CASSHIPQGDQPQHF. DNA for the CDR3: TGCGCCAGCAGCCACATCCCACAGGGGGACCAGCCCCAGCATTTT.

This clone was observed a handful of times. Other DNA sequences of this sample code for an identical CDR3. The genes are TRBV30 and TRBJ1-6; D call uncertain. Germline assignment: CDR1 GTSNPN and CDR2 SVGIG (reference sequence). The CDR3 sequence is 14 residues long. Trimming took 0 bases from V and 10 from J, leaving 13 bases between them. CDR3 protein: CAWSVLGDSSPLHF. CDR3 nucleotide sequence: TGTGCCTGGAGTGTACTCGGGGATAGCTCACCCCTCCACTTT. The complete variable domain, with remaining parts taken from reference TRBV30 and TRBJ1-6, reads SQTIHQWPATLVQPVGSPLSLECTVEGTSNPNLYWYRQAAGRGLQLLFYSVGIGQISSEVPQNLSASRPQDRQFILSSKKLLLSDSGFYLCAWSVLGDSSPLHFGNGTRLTVT.

The chain has TRBV9 and TRBJ2-5, with TRBD2 matching over 8 bases. The CDR3 is made up of 13 amino acids. Per germline, CDR1 SGDLS and CDR2 YYNGEE. V lost 3 bases, J lost 6 bases, and 4 bases stayed unmatched. The CDR3 DNA reads TGTGCCAGCAGCGGTAGCGGGATGAAGACCCAGTACTTC. It codes for CASSGSGMKTQYF.

The CDR3 region has the DNA TGTGCCAGCAGTTTACAGGGTCCGCAGTACTTC. This sequence encodes CASSLQGPQYF. V and J are TRBV28 and TRBJ2-7, with D perhaps matching TRBD1 (5 bases). The CDR3 totals 11 residues. In germline, CDR1 is MDHEN, CDR2 SYDVKM. The V gene lost 2 bases and the J gene lost 9 bases, with 8 bases spanning the gap.